This T cell receptor beta chain was captured by sequencing in a study of patients and donors after allogeneic stem cell transplantation (dated by TCRdb to the early 2020s). Notes on this clonotype: Its antigen specificity is not known. The record has no base qualities; no much larger clone is one base away.

Receptor amplification or capture employed RT-PCR. Instrument used: NextSeq 550. TCRdb reran the public reads through fastp at Q25 and MiXCR, keeping productive beta chains. Each entry merges the rows of one CDR3 protein and shows their most common DNA and genes. Here the sample has some 21,000 distinct CDR3 sequences; about 30% occur a single time. The ten largest clones take up 48% of the sample. V is clipped by 5 bases and J by 7 bases, and the sequence between their germline boundaries is 10 bases long. The germline V gene encodes CDR1 SGDLS and CDR2 YYNGEE. The CDR3, cysteine through phenylalanine, is 12 amino acids long. CDR3 DNA is the only sequence kept; it has 36 bases, read in frame from the first base.

Sequencing was performed on blood, either unsorted or a sorted T cell fraction (not recorded which). The V and J genes are TRBV9 and TRBJ1-5, with TRBD1 tentatively as D gene (5 bases match). The sequence came from a human donor who was either an allogeneic HSCT recipient or a stem cell or donor lymphocyte infusion donor (not recorded which). It is not recorded whose cells these are; they may come from a transplant donor. The DNA sequence is given as TGTGCCAGCAGGGAGGGGATGCAGCCCCAGCATTTT. Its protein is CASREGMQPQHF.